This is a list of T cell receptor beta chains from one sample in a study of CD8 T cells in ankylosing spondylitis. TCRdb used MiXCR to reprocess the 5' RACE reads, holding one entry per CDR3 protein. Counted here are about 450,000 distinct CDR3 sequences, more than 25% occurring once; the ten biggest clones make up roughly 0.9%. Sequenced material: blood, either unsorted or a sorted T cell fraction (not recorded which). Receptors originate from a male donor with ankylosing spondylitis. CDR3s include the opening cysteine and the closing phenylalanine or tryptophan. The order of the fields is V gene, D gene, J gene, clone size, CDR3 protein, CDR3 DNA. D genes are given only for firm matches. Size values are once, few and many counts, or a class for expanded clones, and some rows have none.

>TRBV18|TRBD1|TRBJ2-2|NA
CASSPPGQGPNTGELFF
TGTGCCAGCTCACCACCGGGACAGGGACCAAACACCGGGGAGCTGTTTTTT
>TRBV12-3/TRBV12-4|NA|TRBJ1-1|NA
CATSTVMNTEAFF
TGTGCCACCAGCACAGTGATGAACACTGAAGCTTTCTTT
>TRBV7-2|NA|TRBJ1-5|many
CASSLVGRGGQPQHF
TGTGCCAGCAGCTTAGTAGGCAGGGGAGGTCAGCCCCAGCATTTT
>TRBV2|NA|TRBJ2-2|NA
CASSAVLAGELFF
TGTGCCAGCAGTGCGGTCTTGGCCGGGGAGCTGTTTTTT
>TRBV7-8|NA|TRBJ2-2|NA
CASSSYYGRGTGELFF
TGTGCCAGCAGCTCATACTACGGAAGGGGAACCGGGGAGCTGTTTTTT
>TRBV5-1|TRBD1|TRBJ1-1|NA
CASSPDRAGYTEAFF
TGCGCCAGCAGCCCGGACAGGGCAGGGTACACTGAAGCTTTCTTT
>TRBV27|NA|TRBJ2-7|NA
CASKRGYSYEQYF
TGTGCCAGCAAAAGGGGGTACTCCTACGAGCAGTACTTC
>TRBV29-1|NA|TRBJ1-1|NA
CSVRGRANTEAFF
TGCAGCGTTCGGGGCAGGGCGAACACTGAAGCTTTCTTT
>TRBV2|NA|TRBJ2-4|NA
CASSFGTAKNIQYF
TGTGCCAGCAGCTTTGGGACAGCCAAAAACATTCAGTACTTC
>TRBV3-1|NA|TRBJ2-3|NA
CASSQRVNTDTQYF
TGTGCCAGCAGCCAACGGGTCAACACAGATACGCAGTATTTT
>TRBV10-3|NA|TRBJ2-3|few
CAISGGGDTQYF
TGTGCCATCAGTGGAGGGGGAGATACGCAGTATTTT
>TRBV9|TRBD2|TRBJ2-3|NA
CASSVGTSGYTDTQYF
TGTGCCAGCAGCGTAGGGACTAGCGGATACACAGATACGCAGTATTTT
>TRBV3-1|TRBD1|TRBJ1-1|few
CASSQPGGRANTEAFF
TGTGCCAGCAGCCAACCAGGGGGCCGGGCCAACACTGAAGCTTTCTTT